This TCR beta chain comes out of a study of cytomegalovirus exposure and HLA in healthy donors (dated by TCRdb to about 2017). For the wider study: The 666 repertoires of the first cohort and the approximately 110 validation repertoires were produced on the same platform, according to a later analysis. The study aimed to test whether signatures of past pathogen exposure could be identified by cataloging public T cell receptors. Along with the approximately 650-subject first cohort, a separate validation cohort of over 90 different subjects was used. To predict cytomegalovirus infection status, the study brought together high-throughput TCR immunosequencing, statistical association of individual TCRs with disease status, and machine learning.

CDR1 SGDLS and CDR2 YYNGEE are derived from the germline V gene. The CDR3 runs 14 residues from the cysteine to the phenylalanine. Only the CDR3 DNA stays, 42 bases, in frame from base 1. The V end loses 2 bases and the J end loses 0 bases, and a stretch of 6 bases separates them. General conclusions and limits of the study: In a later analysis, TCRs clustered in the first cohort were found to also tend to co-occur in the roughly 110 validation repertoires, with approximately 93% of cluster scores above 0. All 120 or so repertoires were used to score co-occurrence in the validation cohort in a later analysis, because that analysis had no HLA typing for the cohort. Cytomegalovirus status was reported to be diagnosed by the classifier with high specificity and sensitivity in both the original and validation cohorts. According to the authors, the approach could potentially be generalized to other disease states and immunological phenotypes. Most TCR sequences were seen in very few donors, while some public TCRs were found in many individuals. A total of about 150 TCR beta chains were listed by the study as associated with cytomegalovirus. In vitro tests confirmed that a few of the cytomegalovirus-associated TCR beta chains recognize cytomegalovirus antigens.

Concerning this clone: Its recognized antigen is unknown. No clone much larger than this one lies a single base away; base qualities are absent.

The library was made by the immunoSEQ multiplex PCR assay. As for the authors' bioinformatics: A statistical classification framework was developed to diagnose cytomegalovirus status using the catalog of TCR beta chain sequences. TCRdb carries this immuneACCESS record with in-frame sequences only. Its versions omit some clonotypes, under half of them owing to an unresolved V gene in the studies checked, with the rest unexplained. The DNA gave D and trimming, while V, J and clone size come from that table. The sample profile shows around 260,000 clones; about nine tenths of them were found once. Approximately 3% of the sample belongs to the ten largest clones. Donors formed part of the validation cohort, which comprised about 130 subjects and was distinct from the first cohort of roughly 600 subjects.

Sample: PBMCs. The rearrangement combines TRBV9 with TRBJ2-1; a weak D assignment points to TRBD1 (6 bases agree). This TCR was recovered from a woman aged 25 to 39 in good health and CMV-seronegative. The CDR3: CASSVGHSYNEQFF. The nucleotides read TGTGCCAGCAGCGTGGGACACTCCTACAATGAGCAGTTCTTC.